These T cell receptor beta chains were read from a single sample in a study of T cell changes during pregnancy in multiple sclerosis. TCRdb's copy holds only in-frame clones and misses some; the assay was immunoSEQ multiplex PCR. The profile shows around 100,000 clones, 80% to 95% of them singletons. The specimen comprised peripheral blood, sampled in the third trimester of pregnancy. Receptors originate from a female donor with multiple sclerosis, enrolled in a pregnancy study. Both conserved end residues are part of each CDR3. The order of the fields is clone size, CDR3 length, D gene, V gene, J gene, CDR3 protein, CDR3 DNA. D genes are given only for firm matches. A clone size is listed for some rows: how often the clone was seen (once, few, many), or a class if it is expanded.

clone_size: NA
cdr3_length: 14
d_call: NA
v_call: TRBV6-5
j_call: TRBJ2-7
cdr3_aa: CASSYGGKAREQYF
cdr3_nt: TGTGCCAGCAGTTACGGGGGCAAGGCAAGAGAGCAGTACTTC

clone_size: NA
cdr3_length: 17
d_call: TRBD2
v_call: TRBV5-1
j_call: TRBJ2-7
cdr3_aa: CASSFFAGESRVHEQYF
cdr3_nt: TGCGCCAGCAGCTTCTTTGCGGGGGAGTCCCGAGTCCACGAGCAGTACTTC

clone_size: NA
cdr3_length: 14
d_call: TRBD2
v_call: TRBV6-1
j_call: TRBJ2-7
cdr3_aa: CASSVKREIYEQYF
cdr3_nt: TGTGCCAGCAGTGTCAAGCGGGAGATTTACGAGCAGTACTTC

clone_size: NA
cdr3_length: 15
d_call: NA
v_call: TRBV7-9
j_call: TRBJ2-3
cdr3_aa: CASSPRTPSTDTQYF
cdr3_nt: TGTGCCAGCAGCCCAAGAACACCGAGCACAGATACGCAGTATTTT

clone_size: NA
cdr3_length: 16
d_call: TRBD2
v_call: TRBV4-2
j_call: TRBJ2-1
cdr3_aa: CASSQGTASGRNEQFF
cdr3_nt: TGTGCCAGCAGCCAAGGGACGGCTAGCGGGAGAAATGAGCAGTTCTTC

clone_size: NA
cdr3_length: 13
d_call: NA
v_call: TRBV28
j_call: TRBJ2-5
cdr3_aa: CASSLMGRETQYF
cdr3_nt: TGTGCCAGCAGTTTAATGGGGAGGGAGACCCAGTACTTC

clone_size: NA
cdr3_length: 13
d_call: NA
v_call: TRBV19
j_call: TRBJ1-5
cdr3_aa: CASSIAGKQPQHF
cdr3_nt: TGTGCCAGTAGTATCGCGGGGAAACAGCCCCAGCATTTT

clone_size: NA
cdr3_length: 15
d_call: NA
v_call: TRBV19
j_call: TRBJ1-5
cdr3_aa: CASSISRGSNQPQHF
cdr3_nt: TGTGCCAGTAGTATTAGTCGAGGGAGCAATCAGCCCCAGCATTTT

clone_size: NA
cdr3_length: 18
d_call: TRBD2
v_call: TRBV7-9
j_call: TRBJ2-1
cdr3_aa: CASSLDGTRITWYNEQFF
cdr3_nt: TGTGCCAGCAGCTTAGATGGGACTAGAATTACGTGGTACAATGAGCAGTTCTTC

clone_size: NA
cdr3_length: 16
d_call: NA
v_call: TRBV4-1
j_call: TRBJ2-3
cdr3_aa: CASSQGGPSSTDTQYF
cdr3_nt: TGCGCCAGCAGCCAGGGGGGACCATCTAGCACAGATACGCAGTATTTT

clone_size: NA
cdr3_length: 16
d_call: TRBD2
v_call: TRBV28
j_call: TRBJ2-7
cdr3_aa: CASRPEGLVGTYEQYF
cdr3_nt: TGTGCCAGCAGACCGGAGGGACTAGTCGGGACTTACGAGCAGTACTTC

clone_size: NA
cdr3_length: 15
d_call: TRBD1
v_call: TRBV30
j_call: TRBJ1-6
cdr3_aa: CAWSGIGTGVSPLHF
cdr3_nt: TGTGCCTGGAGTGGAATCGGGACAGGGGTTTCACCCCTCCACTTT

clone_size: NA
cdr3_length: 15
d_call: NA
v_call: TRBV28
j_call: TRBJ2-5
cdr3_aa: CASSTGSGQQETQYF
cdr3_nt: TGTGCCAGCAGCACAGGCAGTGGGCAGCAAGAGACCCAGTACTTC

clone_size: NA
cdr3_length: 15
d_call: TRBD2
v_call: TRBV5-4
j_call: TRBJ2-5
cdr3_aa: CASSLAPGGGETQYF
cdr3_nt: TGTGCCAGCAGCTTGGCCCCGGGAGGGGGAGAGACCCAGTACTTC

clone_size: NA
cdr3_length: 14
d_call: TRBD1
v_call: TRBV19
j_call: TRBJ1-2
cdr3_aa: CASTPGQGVYGYTF
cdr3_nt: TGTGCCAGTACTCCGGGACAGGGAGTTTATGGCTACACCTTC

clone_size: NA
cdr3_length: 17
d_call: TRBD1
v_call: TRBV7-9
j_call: TRBJ2-1
cdr3_aa: CASSLVTGTGGYNEQFF
cdr3_nt: TGTGCCAGCAGCTTAGTAACCGGGACAGGGGGCTACAATGAGCAGTTCTTC

clone_size: once
cdr3_length: 16
d_call: TRBD2
v_call: TRBV18
j_call: TRBJ2-5
cdr3_aa: CASSPPRLALQETQYF
cdr3_nt: TGTGCCAGCTCACCACCGAGACTAGCGTTGCAAGAGACCCAGTACTTC

clone_size: NA
cdr3_length: 13
d_call: NA
v_call: TRBV7-7
j_call: TRBJ1-1
cdr3_aa: CASSPVKGGEAFF
cdr3_nt: TGTGCCAGCAGCCCAGTAAAAGGGGGAGAAGCTTTCTTT

clone_size: NA
cdr3_length: 14
d_call: TRBD2
v_call: TRBV14
j_call: TRBJ2-7
cdr3_aa: CASAGGRASYEQYF
cdr3_nt: TGTGCCAGCGCGGGAGGGCGGGCCTCCTACGAGCAGTACTTC

clone_size: NA
cdr3_length: 14
d_call: NA
v_call: TRBV6-1
j_call: TRBJ2-5
cdr3_aa: CASPKADYQETQYF
cdr3_nt: TGTGCCAGCCCTAAAGCGGATTACCAAGAGACCCAGTACTTC